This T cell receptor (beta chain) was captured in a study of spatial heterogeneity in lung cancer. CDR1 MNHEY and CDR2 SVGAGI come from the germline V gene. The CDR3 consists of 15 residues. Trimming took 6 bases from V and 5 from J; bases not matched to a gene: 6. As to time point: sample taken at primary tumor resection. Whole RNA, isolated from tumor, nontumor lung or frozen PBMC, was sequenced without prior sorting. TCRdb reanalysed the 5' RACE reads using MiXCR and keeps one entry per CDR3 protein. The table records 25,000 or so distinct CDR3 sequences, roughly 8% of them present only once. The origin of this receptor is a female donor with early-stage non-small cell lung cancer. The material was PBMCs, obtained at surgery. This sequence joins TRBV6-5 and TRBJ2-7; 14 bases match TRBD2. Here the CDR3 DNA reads TGTGCCAGCAGCCGACTAGCGGGAGGGCCCCACGAGCAGTACTTC. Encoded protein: CASSRLAGGPHEQYF.